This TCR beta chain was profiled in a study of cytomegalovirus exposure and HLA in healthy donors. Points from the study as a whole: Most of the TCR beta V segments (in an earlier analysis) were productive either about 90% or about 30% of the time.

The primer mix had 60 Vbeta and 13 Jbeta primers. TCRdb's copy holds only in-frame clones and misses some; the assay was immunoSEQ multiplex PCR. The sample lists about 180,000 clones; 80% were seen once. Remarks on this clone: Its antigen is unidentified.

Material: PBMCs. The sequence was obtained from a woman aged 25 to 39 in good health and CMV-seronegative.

CDR3 sequence: CASSLLAYEQYF. In DNA, the CDR3 is TGTGCCAGCAGCTTGCTAGCCTACGAGCAGTACTTC. The V gene is TRBV5-6, the J gene TRBJ2-7; the D is unclear. The V gene's germline CDR1 is SGHDT and CDR2 YYEEEE. The CDR3 has 12 residues. V was trimmed by 1 base and J by 2 bases, leaving 4 bases between them.